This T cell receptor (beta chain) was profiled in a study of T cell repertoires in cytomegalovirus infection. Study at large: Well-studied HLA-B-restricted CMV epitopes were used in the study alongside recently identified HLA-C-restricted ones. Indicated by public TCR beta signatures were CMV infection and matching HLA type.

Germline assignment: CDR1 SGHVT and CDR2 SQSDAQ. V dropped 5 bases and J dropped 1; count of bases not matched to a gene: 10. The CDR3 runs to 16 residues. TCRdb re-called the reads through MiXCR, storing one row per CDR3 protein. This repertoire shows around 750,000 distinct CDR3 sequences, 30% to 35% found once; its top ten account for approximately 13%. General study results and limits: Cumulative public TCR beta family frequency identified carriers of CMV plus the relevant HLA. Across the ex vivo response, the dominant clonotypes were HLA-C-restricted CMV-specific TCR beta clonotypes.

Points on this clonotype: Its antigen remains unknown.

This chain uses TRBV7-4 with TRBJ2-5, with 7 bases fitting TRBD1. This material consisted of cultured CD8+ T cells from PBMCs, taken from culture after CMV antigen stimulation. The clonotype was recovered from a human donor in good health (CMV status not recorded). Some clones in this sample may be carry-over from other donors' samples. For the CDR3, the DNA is TGTGCCAGCAGCCCTTTGGGACAGATAATCCAAGAGACCCAGTACTTC. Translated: CASSPLGQIIQETQYF.